Listed below are T cell receptor beta chains from one sample, sequenced in a study of shared clonotypes between healthy human individuals. Measured with immunoSEQ multiplex PCR; TCRdb has only the in-frame clones, and not every one. This sample has a few million clones; 85% to 95% occur once, and the top ten carry 0.39%. Sequenced: naive CD4+ T cells from PBMCs. These receptors were obtained from a man aged 18 to 29 in good health. Some clones in this sample may be carry-over from other donors' samples. The CDR3 runs from the conserved cysteine through the conserved F or W. Fields, in order: clone size, V gene, J gene, D gene, CDR3 DNA, CDR3 protein. D genes are given only for firm matches. Clone size, where shown, is once, few, many, or a class for clones that have expanded.

>NA|TRBV9|TRBJ1-1|NA
TGTGCCAGTTCGACAGTTGAAGCTTTCTTT
CASSTVEAFF
>once|TRBV7-2|TRBJ1-1|NA
TGTGCCAGCAGCTTACCCAGGGAGGACGCTGAAGCTTTCTTT
CASSLPREDAEAFF
>NA|TRBV27|TRBJ2-2|NA
TGTGCCAGCAGAGAAAGGACCGGGGAGCTGTTTTTT
CASRERTGELFF
>once|TRBV9|TRBJ2-7|NA
TGTGCCAGCAGCGCGGACCCGAGCTCCTACGAGCAGTACTTC
CASSADPSSYEQYF
>NA|TRBV15|TRBJ2-1|NA
TGTGCCACCAGCAGAGTGGGGGGTGAGCAGTTCTTC
CATSRVGGEQFF
>NA|TRBV6-5|TRBJ1-6|NA
TGTGCCAGCAGGCCAGGGAGCTCCTATAATTCACCCCTCCACTTT
CASRPGSSYNSPLHF
>NA|TRBV5-1|TRBJ1-6|NA
TGCGCCAGCAGCACAGGGAGTAATTCACCCCTCCACTTT
CASSTGSNSPLHF
>NA|TRBV5-1|TRBJ1-1|TRBD1
TGCGCCAGCAGCTTGGGGGGACAGGGTCCTTTGGTTGCCGAAGCTTTCTTT
CASSLGGQGPLVAEAFF
>NA|TRBV9|TRBJ1-1|TRBD1
TGTGCCAGCAGCGTAGCAACAGGGGGGAACACTGAAGCTTTCTTT
CASSVATGGNTEAFF
>NA|TRBV19|TRBJ2-5|TRBD2
TGTGCCAGTAGTATAATCTCAAGTGCGGGAGGAGGAGAGACCCAGTACTTC
CASSIISSAGGGETQYF
>once|TRBV11-2|TRBJ1-2|TRBD1
TGTGCCAGCAGCGACAGGGTGAACGGCTACACCTTC
CASSDRVNGYTF
>NA|TRBV19|TRBJ1-1|NA
TGTGCCAGTAGTATGAGGGCGCGGACTGAAGCTTTCTTT
CASSMRARTEAFF
>NA|TRBV28|TRBJ1-2|NA
TGTGCCAGCAGTTTATCGGGGGGATCGAGGTATGGCTACACCTTC
CASSLSGGSRYGYTF
>NA|TRBV27|TRBJ2-3|TRBD2
TGTGCCAGCAGTTTATGGTCAGGACTAGCTTCAGATACGCAGTATTTT
CASSLWSGLASDTQYF
>NA|TRBV6-4|TRBJ2-7|NA
TGTGCCAGCACCCCGTTAATGAACAGGTGGGACCACGAGCAGTACTTC
CASTPLMNRWDHEQYF
>NA|TRBV7-3|TRBJ2-7|TRBD2
TGTGCCAGACAGTTTGGACACAGACCCATAGCGGGAGAGATCTACGAGCAGTACTTC
CARQFGHRPIAGEIYEQYF
>NA|TRBV29-1|TRBJ2-7|TRBD2
TGCAGCGTTTTGGCTAGCGGGACGGTCGGCGAGCAGTACTTC
CSVLASGTVGEQYF
>NA|TRBV10-3|TRBJ2-2|TRBD1
TGTGCCATAGGACAGGGGGCGACCACCGGGGAGCTGTTTTTT
CAIGQGATTGELFF
>NA|TRBV5-6|TRBJ2-7|TRBD1
TGTGCCAGCACCCGCGTAGGGGGCGCTTACTACGAGCAGTACTTC
CASTRVGGAYYEQYF
>NA|TRBV29-1|TRBJ2-2|TRBD2
TGCAGCGGAGTACGGGGAGGTCTAGCGGCGCCCTACACCGGGGAGCTGTTTTTT
CSGVRGGLAAPYTGELFF
>NA|TRBV29-1|TRBJ2-5|NA
TGCAGCGTCGAACAGGGAGGGACCCAGTACTTC
CSVEQGGTQYF
>NA|TRBV28|TRBJ1-2|TRBD1
TGTGCCAGCAGGTTCCGGGACAGGGTAATCGGTGGCTACACCTTC
CASRFRDRVIGGYTF
>NA|TRBV5-1|TRBJ2-3|TRBD2
TGCGCCAGCAGCCCGGGGACTAGCGGGACGCAGTATTTT
CASSPGTSGTQYF
>NA|TRBV5-1|TRBJ2-3|TRBD1
TGCGCCAGCAGCTCGGGACAGGGTAACACAGATACGCAGTATTTT
CASSSGQGNTDTQYF
>NA|TRBV4-2|TRBJ2-5|NA
TGTGCCAGCAGCCGTGGGGGGGCGAAGTACCAAGAGACCCAGTACTTC
CASSRGGAKYQETQYF
>once|TRBV7-2|TRBJ2-1|NA
TGTGCCAGCATTGAAGCGGACACCTACAATGAGCAGTTCTTC
CASIEADTYNEQFF
>NA|TRBV5-1|TRBJ1-2|TRBD1
TGCGCCAGCAGCTTGGGACAGGGGAATGGCTACACCTTC
CASSLGQGNGYTF
>NA|TRBV19|TRBJ2-3|TRBD2
TGTGCCAGTAGGGGGGGGGCAGATACGCAGTATTTT
CASRGGADTQYF
>NA|TRBV9|TRBJ2-3|TRBD2
TGTGCCAGCAGCGTAGCAGCGGGAGCACCAGATACGCAGTATTTT
CASSVAAGAPDTQYF
>few|TRBV30|TRBJ1-5|TRBD1
TGTGCCTGGAGTGGCTCCTTGACAGGGACGGCCCAGCATTTT
CAWSGSLTGTAQHF
>NA|TRBV29-1|TRBJ2-3|NA
TGCAGCGTTGCAGGTGTCGGGGCAGATACGCAGTATTTT
CSVAGVGADTQYF
>NA|TRBV28|TRBJ2-1|NA
TGTGCCAGCTTCGGCAGGGTAAGAGAGCAGTTCTTC
CASFGRVREQFF
>once|TRBV28|TRBJ2-3|NA
TGTGCCAGCAGTCCCCAACCGGGGGTGGATACGCAGTATTTT
CASSPQPGVDTQYF
>NA|TRBV15|TRBJ1-5|TRBD1
TGTGCCACCAGCGAAGAGGGACAGGTTAGCAATCAGCCCCAGCATTTT
CATSEEGQVSNQPQHF
>NA|TRBV6-1|TRBJ2-1|NA
TGTGCCAGCAGTGAAGCGGCCTACAATGAGCAGTTCTTC
CASSEAAYNEQFF
>NA|TRBV18|TRBJ2-7|NA
TGTGCCAGCTCATCCGGGAGCTCCTACGAGCAGTACTTC
CASSSGSSYEQYF
>NA|TRBV30|TRBJ2-1|NA
TGTGCCTGGAGTGTATCGAGATACCAGCAGTTCTTC
CAWSVSRYQQFF
>once|TRBV7-6|TRBJ1-1|NA
TGTGCCAGCAGCTTAGGACAGGCCTACACTGAAGCTTTCTTT
CASSLGQAYTEAFF
>NA|TRBV6-5|TRBJ1-2|NA
TGTGCCAGCACCTCGGGGGGGCGGACTAACTATGGCTACACCTTC
CASTSGGRTNYGYTF
>NA|TRBV28|TRBJ2-1|NA
TGTGCCAGCAGCTTTATTGGGGGCGGTGGCAATGAGCAGTTCTTC
CASSFIGGGGNEQFF